This T cell receptor beta chain was identified in a study of OX40 agonist ivuxolimab in advanced cancers. In terms of the full investigation: Ivuxolimab was an agonistic, fully human IgG2 monoclonal antibody directed against OX40 (CD134), a costimulatory receptor. The point of sequencing TCRbeta in the periphery was to test whether ivuxolimab changed TCR sequence diversity and drove clonal T-cell expansion. In the dose-escalation cohort, over 65% of patients were male, and the mean age was approximately 60 years, with a range of 23 to 79. Patients were allowed to have had prior anti-PD-1, anti-PD-L1 or anti-CTLA-4 therapy, and around 37% of the dose-escalation patients had previously received checkpoint inhibitors. Partial responses occurred in three dose-escalation patients: two with cutaneous melanoma and one with hepatocellular carcinoma. Of the approximately 54 dose-escalation patients, hepatocellular carcinoma was present in roughly 19, melanoma in approximately 15, renal cell carcinoma in 9 and head and neck cancer in 9. The paper covers the monotherapy dose-escalation part of the phase I ivuxolimab trial, which included N ≈ 50 patients. Intravenous ivuxolimab was administered to patients every 2 weeks at six dose levels: 0.01, 0.1, 0.3, 1.5, 3 and 10 mg/kg. What the research found in general, with its limitations: After ivuxolimab, expanded clones were on average more numerous among CD8+ T cells than among CD4+ T cells. The antigen specificity of the peripheral T cells that underwent clonal expansion was not determined. Low levels of normalized T-cell clonal expansion were also shown by some nonresponding patients. In partial responders in the 0.1-3.0 mg/kg groups, normalized peripheral clonal expansion was found to be among the lowest, especially among CD8+ T cells. At doses of 0.1 to 3.0 mg/kg, clonal expansion of both CD4+ and CD8+ T cells in blood was seen between baseline and week 6.

Concerning this clone itself: The specificity of this receptor is unknown. Per-nucleotide qualities are absent, and no much larger clonotype sits a single base away.

The trial excluded patients who had a history of autoimmune disease or were on systemic immunosuppression. In every dose cohort, peripheral blood was drawn for TCR sequencing at baseline, cycle 4 day 1, and cycle 7 day 1. The samples were taken from a phase I, first-in-human, multicenter, open-label dose-escalation trial of ivuxolimab. Adults with locally advanced or metastatic melanoma, renal cell, hepatocellular, or head and neck squamous cell carcinoma were enrolled in the trial. Before TCR sequencing, CD4+ and CD8+ T cells were separately sorted from peripheral blood. V loses 4 bases of germline sequence and J loses 7 bases, and the interval between the two ends is 11 bases. From the cysteine through the phenylalanine, the CDR3 covers 12 amino acids. Only the CDR3 portion is preserved as DNA: 36 bases, with reading frame beginning at the first base. Sequences GTSNPN (CDR1) and SVGIG (CDR2) are obtained from the germline V gene (reference sequence).

To sequence the TCRbeta CDR3 region, genomic DNA was isolated from the sorted cells. TCRbeta CDR3 regions were sequenced using the immunoSEQ Assay. TCRdb stores this immuneACCESS table with in-frame sequences only. Part of the clones is absent; in the studies checked, under half of the shortfall reflects unresolved V genes, and no reason is known for the rest. The sample has almost 50,000 clones on record, approximately 86% of them singletons. The ten largest clones represent approximately 52% of the sample. This receptor was identified in an adult with an advanced solid tumor such as melanoma, head and neck, liver or kidney cancer. Recombination joined TRBV30 with TRBJ2-1; the D gene is not confidently resolved. The source material was CD4+ or CD8+ T cells sorted from blood, sampled in a trial of the OX40 agonist ivuxolimab. The CDR3 has the sequence CAWTVSGNEQFF. In nucleotides, the sequence is TGTGCCTGGACGGTATCAGGAAATGAGCAGTTCTTC. Extended through the reference TRBV30 and TRBJ2-1 proteins, this CDR3 yields the full variable domain: SQTIHQWPATLVQPVGSPLSLECTVEGTSNPNLYWYRQAAGRGLQLLFYSVGIGQISSEVPQNLSASRPQDRQFILSSKKLLLSDSGFYLCAWTVSGNEQFFGPGTRLTVL.